These 21 T cell receptor beta chains originate from one sample sequenced in a study of T-cell memory formation after mild COVID-19. TCRdb redid the calling of the 5' RACE reads with MiXCR, one entry per CDR3 protein. The table includes 470,000 or so distinct CDR3 sequences, 15% to 20% detected once. Sequenced sample: PBMCs or a T cell subset sorted from them (not recorded which). These receptors were obtained from an adult woman who had mild COVID-19 (a few samples of this study predate the infection). Cell type and time point are not known.

This chain uses TRBV12-3 or TRBV12-4 with TRBJ1-1, with D possibly TRBD1 on 5 matching bases. V was cut by 5 bases and J by 2 bases, with 18 bases left in between. The CDR3 covers 16 residues. DNA of the CDR3: TGTGCCAGCAGTCCCTCCGCAGGGATACAAAACACTGAAGCTTTCTTT. Translating gives CASSPSAGIQNTEAFF.

V and J are TRBV4-2 and TRBJ1-1, with D possibly being TRBD1 (5 bases). CDR3 length: 15 residues. Germline loops: CDR1 LGHNA, CDR2 YNFKEQ. Trimming removed 3 bases at V and 1 base at J, with 12 bases between. This CDR3 is CASSQPDTRNTEAFF. DNA for the CDR3: TGTGCCAGCAGCCAGCCGGACACGAGGAACACTGAAGCTTTCTTT.

A word on this clonotype: With a much larger clone just one base away, this may be a read error. For the CDR3, the DNA is TGTGCCAGCAGCTTGGTACAGAACTACGAGCAGTACTTC. Protein product: CASSLVQNYEQYF. The chain is built from TRBV5-6 and TRBJ2-7; no clear D gene. Trimming removed 0 bases from V and 3 bases from J, with 7 bases in between. The germline V gene encodes CDR1 SGHDT and CDR2 YYEEEE. This CDR3 contains 13 residues.

The rearrangement uses TRBV29-1 and TRBJ2-1; 9 bases are a match to TRBD2. The CDR3 is made up of 15 amino acids. Germline V CDR1 and CDR2: SQVTM, ANQGSEA. The junction had 9 bases not matched to a gene; V was cut back by 7 bases and J by 2 bases. The CDR3 is CSALGAGGTYNEQFF. The CDR3 region has the DNA TGCAGCGCCTTGGGGGCGGGAGGGACCTACAATGAGCAGTTCTTC.

The chain combines TRBV6-6 with TRBJ2-1; 11 nucleotides align to TRBD2. This CDR3 spans 20 amino acids. Germline lookup yields CDR1 MNHNY and CDR2 SVGAGI (reference sequence). V lost 1 base and J lost 0; bases outside the gene matches: 11. CDR3 sequence reads: CASSYLPGTSGVSSYNEQFF. Here the CDR3 DNA reads TGTGCCAGCAGTTACTTACCCGGGACTAGCGGAGTTAGCTCCTACAATGAGCAGTTCTTC.

This clonotype has a handful of counts. CDR3 DNA: TGTGCCAGCAGCCCGACAGGGACTCTAGCCAAAAACATTCAGTACTTC. Its protein is CASSPTGTLAKNIQYF. The rearrangement joins TRBV6-6 to TRBJ2-4; a possible D gene is TRBD1 (7 bases). V gave up 6 bases and J gave up 0 bases, with 15 bases separating them. This CDR3 has 16 amino acids. Germline CDR1 MNHNY, CDR2 SVGAGI (reference sequence).

This clonotype was seen once. The chain is built from TRBV19 and TRBJ2-3, with a possible D match to TRBD2 (6 bases). Germline lookup yields CDR1 LNHDA and CDR2 SQIVND (reference sequence). The CDR3 is 14 amino acids. The V and J ends lost 4 bases and 7 bases respectively, with 15 bases between them. The CDR3 loop reads CASSTGTPVYTQYF. CDR3 DNA: TGTGCCAGTAGTACCGGGACTCCTGTATATACGCAGTATTTT. Complete variable domain (other parts from reference TRBV19 and TRBJ2-3): DGGITQSPKYLFRKEGQNVTLSCEQNLNHDAMYWYRQDPGQGLRLIYYSQIVNDFQKGDIAEGYSVSREKKESFPLTVTSAQKNPTAFYLCASSTGTPVYTQYFGPGTRLTVL.

The chain uses TRBV4-1 and TRBJ2-2; D is unclear. Germline CDR1 and CDR2: MGHRA and YSYEKL. The V end lost 4 bases, the J end lost 2 bases, and 11 bases lay between the germline ends. This CDR3 is 15 amino acids long. The CDR3 DNA sequence: TGCGCCAGCAGCCGGGCGGACCAAAACACCGGGGAGCTGTTTTTT. Protein: CASSRADQNTGELFF.

This clonotype turned up a few times. The V and J genes are TRBV29-1 and TRBJ2-1; 7 bases agree with TRBD1. The CDR3 spans 14 residues. V gave up 1 base and J gave up 5 bases; unmatched junction bases: 5. Looked up from germline, CDR1 is SQVTM and CDR2 is ANQGSEA. The CDR3 sequence is CSVEGGTDDNEQFF. In nucleotides, the CDR3 is TGCAGCGTTGAAGGGGGGACAGACGACAATGAGCAGTTCTTC.

This clonotype was seen only a few times. J is TRBJ2-5 and V is TRBV2, with D unclear. Germline assignment: CDR1 SNHLY and CDR2 FYNNEI. CDR3 length: 14 residues. V lost 2 bases to trimming and J lost 2 bases, with 9 bases between them. The CDR3 DNA sequence: TGTGCCAGCAGTGAAAAGAGGTTACAAGAGACCCAGTACTTC. It is translated as CASSEKRLQETQYF.

This clonotype was counted a few times. The chain has TRBV7-6 and TRBJ2-7; D gene uncertain. The length of the CDR3 is 18 residues. The germline V gene encodes CDR1 SGHVS and CDR2 FNYEAQ. As DNA, the CDR3 is TGTGGCGCCAGCAGCTCAGGCGGACCGAAACCCGCCACCTACGAGCAGTACTTC. The encoded protein is CGASSSGGPKPATYEQYF.

Only one count was recorded for this clonotype. J is TRBJ2-1 and V is TRBV24-1; D is undetermined. CDR3 length equals 11 residues. V was pared by 5 bases and J by 10 bases, with 8 bases between. Germline V gene sequence: CDR1 KGHDR, CDR2 SFDVKD. The CDR3 DNA reads as TGTGCCACCAGTGTCCGTGGGGAGCAGTTCTTC. Its translation: CATSVRGEQFF.

V usage is TRBV7-9 and J usage is TRBJ2-7, with D perhaps given as TRBD1 or TRBD2 (5 bases each). The CDR3 totals 11 residues. Germline V gene sequence: CDR1 SEHNR, CDR2 FQNEAQ (reference sequence). Trimming cost V 6 bases and J 7 bases, with 10 bases left between them. The CDR3 DNA follows: TGTGCCAGCAGTGGGGGAGTAGAGCAGTACTTC. Amino acid sequence: CASSGGVEQYF.

J is TRBJ2-1 and V is TRBV7-3, with TRBD2 matching over 8 bases. The CDR3 has 13 residues. The germline V gene has CDR1 SGHTA and CDR2 FQGTGA. V shed 2 bases and J 12 bases; nucleotides not matched to a gene: 6. The CDR3 reads CASSLGAREAQFF. Here the CDR3 DNA reads TGTGCCAGCAGCTTAGGTGCGCGGGAGGCGCAGTTCTTC.

DNA of the CDR3: TGTGCCAGCAGCCAAGAAGTTGGGGTCCCGAACACTGAAGCTTTCTTT. It is translated as CASSQEVGVPNTEAFF. V and J are TRBV4-2 and TRBJ1-1, with D hard to call. Germline CDR1 is LGHNA and CDR2 is YNFKEQ. The CDR3 is made up of 16 amino acids. Trimming left V 0 bases short and J 1 base short, with 12 bases between.

The chain uses TRBV7-9 and TRBJ1-2; 9 nucleotides align to TRBD1. The CDR3 has 13 amino acids. Germline CDR1 is SEHNR and CDR2 is FQNEAQ (reference sequence). With 0 bases clipped from V and 8 bases from J, the junction kept 1 base outside the gene matches. The CDR3 reads CASSLAGQGGYTF. The DNA for the CDR3 is TGTGCCAGCAGCTTAGCGGGACAGGGAGGCTACACCTTC.

V usage is TRBV19 and J usage is TRBJ1-5; the D gene is possibly TRBD1 (6 bases). Germline assignment: CDR1 LNHDA and CDR2 SQIVND (reference sequence). This CDR3 contains 14 residues. Trimming took 7 bases from V and 5 from J, leaving 15 bases between them. Written as DNA, the CDR3 is TGTGCCAGTAAAGGGGGAGGGGGGTATCAGCCCCAGCATTTT. It codes for CASKGGGGYQPQHF.

This clonotype was counted a few times. The chain recombines TRBV7-9 with TRBJ2-5; maybe TRBD2 (5 bases). The ends were cut back, 2 bases at V and 2 bases at J, with 15 bases in the middle. This CDR3 contains 16 residues. Germline V gene lookup returns CDR1 SEHNR and CDR2 FQNEAQ (reference sequence). The CDR3 protein is CASSLTTFRRQETQYF. CDR3 DNA: TGTGCCAGCAGCTTAACAACCTTCCGGAGGCAAGAGACCCAGTACTTC.

The chain's CDR3 is CASSPPRLAGQETQYF. The CDR3 nucleotides read TGTGCCAGCTCACCTCCTAGACTAGCGGGGCAAGAGACCCAGTACTTC. This chain connects TRBV18 to TRBJ2-5, with 11 nucleotides matching TRBD2. Germline V gene sequence: CDR1 KGHSH, CDR2 LQKENI. The CDR3 extends over 16 amino acids. V was pared by 3 bases and J by 2 bases, with 5 bases of the junction left unmatched. The variable domain in full, completed from reference TRBV18 and TRBJ2-5, reads NAGVMQNPRHLVRRRGQEARLRCSPMKGHSHVYWYRQLPEEGLKFMVYLQKENIIDESGMPKERFSAEFPKEGPSILRIQQVVRGDSAAYFCASSPPRLAGQETQYFGPGTRLLVL.

The CDR3, as DNA: TGTGCCAGCAGCCGGGACAGGGGGTGGGAGACCCAGTACTTC. It translates to CASSRDRGWETQYF. The chain uses TRBV7-6 and TRBJ2-5, with 11 bases lining up with TRBD1. The CDR3 runs to 14 residues. V shed 5 bases and J 5 bases; nucleotides not matched to a gene: 4. Germline CDR1 reads SGHVS; CDR2 reads FNYEAQ.

This clonotype was seen only a few times. This sequence joins TRBV12-3 or TRBV12-4 and TRBJ2-1; D gene uncertain. Trimming pared 5 bases from V and 0 bases from J, leaving 11 bases between. The CDR3 length is 15 residues. In nucleotides, the CDR3 is TGTGCCAGCAGTCCCTCCGACTTCTCCTACAATGAGCAGTTCTTC. It yields the protein CASSPSDFSYNEQFF.